Presented here are 4 T cell receptor beta chains from one specimen sequenced in a study of cytomegalovirus exposure and HLA in healthy donors. The PCR was carried out with 60 Vbeta primers and 13 Jbeta primers. Produced via immunoSEQ multiplex PCR; TCRdb's table is partial and in-frame only. The data contain 150,000 to 180,000 clones, 79% of them seen just once; the ten biggest clones take up roughly 7.7%. The sequencing input was PBMCs. The receptor source for this set is a man aged 25 to 45 in good health and CMV-seropositive.

The rearrangement uses TRBV5-4 and TRBJ2-1; 13 nucleotides match TRBD2. This CDR3 contains 16 residues. V shed 4 bases, J shed 7 bases, and the junction held 8 bases outside the gene matches. The germline V gene encodes CDR1 SGHNT and CDR2 YYREEE (reference sequence). The CDR3 DNA sequence: TGTGCCAGCAGCCCGATGGGGGGACTAGCGGGAAATGAGCAGTTCTTC. This encodes CASSPMGGLAGNEQFF.

The genes are TRBV19 and TRBJ2-6, with unresolved D. The length of the CDR3 is 17 residues. Germline assignment: CDR1 LNHDA and CDR2 SQIVND (reference sequence). Trimming shortened V by 2 bases and J by 1 base, and 12 bases separated the two germline ends. The CDR3 DNA sequence: TGTGCCAGTAGTATACCCCTGGGCGAGTCTGGGGCCAACGTCCTGACTTTC. It yields the protein CASSIPLGESGANVLTF.

V is TRBV18 and J is TRBJ2-5, with 13 bases lining up with TRBD2. The CDR3 length is 16 residues. CDR1 and CDR2 (germline): KGHSH, LQKENI. V lost 5 bases, J lost 5 bases, and 8 bases stayed unmatched. The CDR3 DNA follows: TGTGCCAGCTCAAGAGCCGGGACTAGCGGGAAGGAGACCCAGTACTTC. This translates into CASSRAGTSGKETQYF.

J is TRBJ2-3 and V is TRBV29-1; TRBD1 matches 8 bases. With 3 bases clipped from V and 2 bases from J, the junction kept 1 base outside the gene matches. Germline CDR1 is SQVTM and CDR2 is ANQGSEA. The CDR3 length is 13 residues. This CDR3 reads CSVDRGLTDTQYF. In DNA form, the CDR3 reads TGCAGCGTTGACAGGGGGCTCACAGATACGCAGTATTTT.